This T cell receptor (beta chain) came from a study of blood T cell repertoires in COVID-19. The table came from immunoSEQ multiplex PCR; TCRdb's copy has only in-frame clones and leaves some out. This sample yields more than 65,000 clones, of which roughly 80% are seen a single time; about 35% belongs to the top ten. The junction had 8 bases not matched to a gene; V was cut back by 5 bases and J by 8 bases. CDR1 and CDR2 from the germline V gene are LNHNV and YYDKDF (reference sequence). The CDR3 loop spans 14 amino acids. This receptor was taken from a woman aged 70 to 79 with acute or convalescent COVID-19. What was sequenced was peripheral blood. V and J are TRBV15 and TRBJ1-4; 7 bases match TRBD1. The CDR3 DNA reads TGTGCCACCAGCGTCCGGAGGGGGCTGGAAAAACTGTTTTTT. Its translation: CATSVRRGLEKLFF.